Listed below are T cell receptor beta chains from one sample, sequenced in a study of identical twins. TCRdb re-called the 5' RACE reads with MiXCR, one entry per CDR3 protein. Among approximately 1.8 million distinct CDR3 sequences listed, under 35% were seen once. Sequenced material: cord blood. Receptors were obtained from a newborn girl in good health. Both conserved end residues are part of each CDR3. Fields, in order: J gene, V gene, clone size, D gene, CDR3 protein, CDR3 DNA. The D gene is left open where the match is weak. Size values are once, few and many counts, or a class for expanded clones, and some rows have none.

j_gene: TRBJ2-7
v_gene: TRBV12-3/TRBV12-4
abundance: .
d_gene: TRBD2
CDR3aa: CASSLERSGLAPHEQYF
CDR3nt: TGTGCCAGCAGTTTAGAGCGTAGCGGGTTAGCCCCCCACGAGCAGTACTTC

j_gene: TRBJ1-2
v_gene: TRBV29-1
abundance: many
d_gene: .
CDR3aa: CSVDPDFNYGYTF
CDR3nt: TGCAGCGTTGATCCGGACTTTAACTATGGCTACACCTTC

j_gene: TRBJ2-1
v_gene: TRBV4-2
abundance: many
d_gene: .
CDR3aa: CASSQGPAAYNEQFF
CDR3nt: TGTGCCAGCAGCCAAGGTCCAGCGGCCTACAATGAGCAGTTCTTC

j_gene: TRBJ1-1
v_gene: TRBV12-3/TRBV12-4
abundance: .
d_gene: .
CDR3aa: CASSFRRTSNTEAFF
CDR3nt: TGTGCCAGCAGTTTTAGGCGGACTTCGAACACTGAAGCTTTCTTT

j_gene: TRBJ2-3
v_gene: TRBV29-1
abundance: few
d_gene: .
CDR3aa: CSVDWQGERSDTQYF
CDR3nt: TGCAGCGTTGATTGGCAGGGCGAGAGGTCAGATACGCAGTATTTT

j_gene: TRBJ2-1
v_gene: TRBV4-1
abundance: few
d_gene: TRBD2
CDR3aa: CASSQELTSGFYNEQFF
CDR3nt: TGCGCCAGCAGCCAAGAACTGACTAGCGGGTTCTACAATGAGCAGTTCTTC

j_gene: TRBJ2-1
v_gene: TRBV20-1
abundance: few
d_gene: TRBD2
CDR3aa: CSATGTSGNNEQFF
CDR3nt: TGCAGTGCTACCGGGACTAGCGGAAACAATGAGCAGTTCTTC

j_gene: TRBJ2-1
v_gene: TRBV28
abundance: many
d_gene: .
CDR3aa: CASSRKQRSYNEQFF
CDR3nt: TGTGCCAGCAGTCGCAAACAACGCTCCTACAATGAGCAGTTCTTC

j_gene: TRBJ2-3
v_gene: TRBV12-3/TRBV12-4
abundance: few
d_gene: TRBD1
CDR3aa: CASSWGTGYRTDTQYF
CDR3nt: TGTGCCAGCAGTTGGGGGACAGGGTATCGCACAGATACGCAGTATTTT

j_gene: TRBJ2-3
v_gene: TRBV5-6
abundance: .
d_gene: TRBD1
CDR3aa: CVSRDRGRDTQYF
CDR3nt: TGTGTCAGCAGGGACAGGGGGCGGGATACGCAGTATTTT

j_gene: TRBJ2-1
v_gene: TRBV11-3
abundance: .
d_gene: .
CDR3aa: CASSHRTRNEQFF
CDR3nt: TGTGCCAGCAGCCACCGGACAAGAAATGAGCAGTTCTTC

j_gene: TRBJ1-5
v_gene: TRBV12-3/TRBV12-4
abundance: .
d_gene: .
CDR3aa: CASSFLRRQPQHF
CDR3nt: TGTGCCAGCAGTTTTCTGAGGAGGCAGCCCCAGCATTTT

j_gene: TRBJ1-3
v_gene: TRBV6-5
abundance: few
d_gene: .
CDR3aa: CASSLRTSPSGNTIYF
CDR3nt: TGTGCCAGCAGTCTGCGGACGTCTCCCTCTGGAAACACCATATATTTT

j_gene: TRBJ2-1
v_gene: TRBV10-3
abundance: few
d_gene: TRBD2
CDR3aa: CAITPRLANDHNEQFF
CDR3nt: TGTGCCATCACCCCACGACTAGCGAATGACCACAATGAGCAGTTCTTC

j_gene: TRBJ2-1
v_gene: TRBV2
abundance: many
d_gene: TRBD2
CDR3aa: CASMAGGQVRRFF
CDR3nt: TGTGCCAGCATGGCGGGAGGGCAAGTAAGGCGGTTCTTC

j_gene: TRBJ2-7
v_gene: TRBV28
abundance: .
d_gene: TRBD2
CDR3aa: CASSPLGSGRPYEQYF
CDR3nt: TGTGCCAGCAGTCCCCTGGGTAGCGGGAGACCCTACGAGCAGTACTTC

j_gene: TRBJ2-1
v_gene: TRBV4-2
abundance: .
d_gene: .
CDR3aa: CASSQDRRLAIDRNEQFF
CDR3nt: TGTGCCAGCAGCCAAGATCGGCGGCTAGCGATAGATCGGAATGAGCAGTTCTTC

j_gene: TRBJ2-5
v_gene: TRBV6-1
abundance: many
d_gene: TRBD2
CDR3aa: CASSQPGLAGVAETQYF
CDR3nt: TGTGCCAGCAGTCAACCGGGACTAGCGGGAGTAGCAGAGACCCAGTACTTC

j_gene: TRBJ1-2
v_gene: TRBV6-6
abundance: .
d_gene: .
CDR3aa: CASGQLNNYGYTF
CDR3nt: TGTGCCAGCGGGCAGCTTAATAACTATGGCTACACCTTC

j_gene: TRBJ2-7
v_gene: TRBV29-1
abundance: few
d_gene: TRBD1
CDR3aa: CSASDRGADEQYF
CDR3nt: TGCAGCGCCAGTGACAGGGGTGCAGACGAGCAGTACTTC

j_gene: TRBJ1-4
v_gene: TRBV29-1
abundance: few
d_gene: .
CDR3aa: CSARTPLNEKLFF
CDR3nt: TGCAGCGCCCGGACACCTCTGAATGAAAAACTGTTTTTT

j_gene: TRBJ2-1
v_gene: TRBV9
abundance: once
d_gene: TRBD2
CDR3aa: CASCVASGSYNEQFF
CDR3nt: TGTGCCAGCTGCGTAGCTAGCGGGAGCTACAATGAGCAGTTCTTC

j_gene: TRBJ2-1
v_gene: TRBV5-1
abundance: few
d_gene: TRBD2
CDR3aa: CASSLGAGLYSEQFF
CDR3nt: TGCGCCAGCAGCTTGGGAGCGGGGCTTTACAGTGAGCAGTTCTTC

j_gene: TRBJ2-3
v_gene: TRBV7-8
abundance: .
d_gene: .
CDR3aa: CASRTGTPWATDTQYF
CDR3nt: TGTGCCAGCAGAACAGGAACCCCTTGGGCCACAGATACGCAGTATTTT

j_gene: TRBJ2-4
v_gene: TRBV5-1
abundance: few
d_gene: TRBD1
CDR3aa: CASSLAGTGGWTKNIQYF
CDR3nt: TGCGCCAGCAGCTTGGCCGGGACAGGGGGCTGGACCAAAAACATTCAGTACTTC

j_gene: TRBJ1-2
v_gene: TRBV7-2
abundance: .
d_gene: .
CDR3aa: CASSPRRDSPHTF
CDR3nt: TGTGCCAGCAGCCCAAGGAGAGACAGCCCCCACACCTTC

j_gene: TRBJ2-1
v_gene: TRBV27
abundance: few
d_gene: .
CDR3aa: CASSLSIPREYNEQFF
CDR3nt: TGTGCCAGCAGTTTATCGATACCGAGGGAGTACAATGAGCAGTTCTTC

j_gene: TRBJ2-1
v_gene: TRBV27
abundance: once
d_gene: .
CDR3aa: CASSLDWPSSYNEQFF
CDR3nt: TGTGCCAGCAGTCTAGACTGGCCCAGCTCCTACAATGAGCAGTTCTTC

j_gene: TRBJ2-3
v_gene: TRBV7-8
abundance: few
d_gene: .
CDR3aa: CASSLVGHPGTDTQYF
CDR3nt: TGTGCCAGCAGCTTAGTTGGCCACCCGGGCACAGATACGCAGTATTTT

j_gene: TRBJ2-3
v_gene: TRBV7-9
abundance: .
d_gene: TRBD1
CDR3aa: CANSPDRSTDTQYF
CDR3nt: TGTGCCAACAGCCCGGACAGGAGCACAGATACGCAGTATTTT

j_gene: TRBJ1-2
v_gene: TRBV6-6
abundance: many
d_gene: .
CDR3aa: CASRSQDYGYTF
CDR3nt: TGTGCCAGCAGGTCACAGGACTATGGCTACACCTTC

j_gene: TRBJ2-7
v_gene: TRBV27
abundance: .
d_gene: .
CDR3aa: CASKHRGGAGEQYF
CDR3nt: TGTGCCAGCAAGCACAGGGGAGGGGCTGGCGAGCAGTACTTC

j_gene: TRBJ2-6
v_gene: TRBV27
abundance: many
d_gene: .
CDR3aa: CASSLSSGITGANVLTF
CDR3nt: TGTGCCAGCAGTTTATCATCAGGGATAACAGGGGCCAACGTCCTGACTTTC

j_gene: TRBJ2-1
v_gene: TRBV4-1
abundance: .
d_gene: .
CDR3aa: CASSQDLRVVRAYNEQFF
CDR3nt: TGCGCCAGCAGCCAAGATCTTCGGGTAGTCAGGGCCTACAATGAGCAGTTCTTC

j_gene: TRBJ2-7
v_gene: TRBV14
abundance: .
d_gene: TRBD1
CDR3aa: CASMRTGALSYEQYF
CDR3nt: TGTGCCAGCATGAGGACAGGGGCTCTATCCTACGAGCAGTACTTC

j_gene: TRBJ2-7
v_gene: TRBV12-3/TRBV12-4
abundance: .
d_gene: .
CDR3aa: CASSTGPVNEQYF
CDR3nt: TGTGCCAGCAGTACGGGACCAGTCAATGAGCAGTACTTC

j_gene: TRBJ2-5
v_gene: TRBV6-1
abundance: .
d_gene: .
CDR3aa: CASSGIWETQYF
CDR3nt: TGTGCCAGCAGTGGTATCTGGGAGACCCAGTACTTC

j_gene: TRBJ2-7
v_gene: TRBV27
abundance: .
d_gene: .
CDR3aa: CASRTRTEGYEQYF
CDR3nt: TGTGCCAGTCGAACGAGGACAGAGGGCTACGAGCAGTACTTC

j_gene: TRBJ2-3
v_gene: TRBV6-2/TRBV6-3
abundance: .
d_gene: .
CDR3aa: CASSSGGGRNTQYF
CDR3nt: TGTGCCAGCAGTTCCGGAGGTGGACGTAATACGCAGTATTTT

j_gene: TRBJ1-1
v_gene: TRBV7-9
abundance: few
d_gene: .
CDR3aa: CASSLADRPEAFF
CDR3nt: TGTGCCAGCAGCTTGGCCGACAGACCTGAAGCTTTCTTT

j_gene: TRBJ2-7
v_gene: TRBV28
abundance: .
d_gene: .
CDR3aa: CASSLLGGRPQNYEQYF
CDR3nt: TGTGCCAGCAGTTTACTCGGGGGCAGGCCTCAGAACTACGAGCAGTACTTC

j_gene: TRBJ2-3
v_gene: TRBV10-2
abundance: .
d_gene: .
CDR3aa: CASSESKSPSTDTQYF
CDR3nt: TGCGCCAGCAGTGAGTCGAAGTCCCCTAGCACAGATACGCAGTATTTT

j_gene: TRBJ2-3
v_gene: TRBV5-4
abundance: .
d_gene: TRBD2
CDR3aa: CASSGLAGSGTDTQYF
CDR3nt: TGTGCCAGCAGCGGGCTAGCGGGGTCGGGCACAGATACGCAGTATTTT

j_gene: TRBJ1-1
v_gene: TRBV20-1
abundance: .
d_gene: TRBD1
CDR3aa: CSGTGGLNTEAFF
CDR3nt: TGCAGTGGGACAGGGGGCTTGAACACTGAAGCTTTCTTT

j_gene: TRBJ2-5
v_gene: TRBV12-5
abundance: .
d_gene: .
CDR3aa: CASGLGQLQLNEQYF
CDR3nt: TGTGCTAGTGGTTTGGGACAGCTCCAACTCAATGAGCAGTACTTC

j_gene: TRBJ2-7
v_gene: TRBV20-1
abundance: few
d_gene: .
CDR3aa: CSAPGPPIRYEQYF
CDR3nt: TGCAGTGCTCCCGGACCGCCGATTCGCTACGAGCAGTACTTC

j_gene: TRBJ2-1
v_gene: TRBV10-3
abundance: .
d_gene: TRBD2
CDR3aa: CAISGRGLAGNEQFF
CDR3nt: TGTGCCATCAGTGGCCGGGGACTAGCAGGGAATGAGCAGTTCTTC

j_gene: TRBJ2-7
v_gene: TRBV2
abundance: many
d_gene: .
CDR3aa: CASSEDRGTYEQYF
CDR3nt: TGTGCCAGCAGTGAGGACCGCGGGACCTACGAGCAGTACTTC

j_gene: TRBJ1-2
v_gene: TRBV7-9
abundance: .
d_gene: .
CDR3aa: CASSLLRDVPVGYTF
CDR3nt: TGTGCCAGCAGCTTACTCCGGGACGTCCCTGTGGGCTACACCTTC

j_gene: TRBJ2-3
v_gene: TRBV6-1
abundance: .
d_gene: .
CDR3aa: CASSDALGATDTQYF
CDR3nt: TGTGCCAGCAGTGACGCTCTTGGGGCCACAGATACGCAGTATTTT

j_gene: TRBJ1-4
v_gene: TRBV20-1
abundance: few
d_gene: .
CDR3aa: CSASSGYEKLFF
CDR3nt: TGCAGTGCTAGTTCAGGTTATGAAAAACTGTTTTTT

j_gene: TRBJ2-1
v_gene: TRBV29-1
abundance: .
d_gene: .
CDR3aa: CSVGRWGSYNEQFF
CDR3nt: TGCAGCGTTGGTAGGTGGGGCTCCTACAATGAGCAGTTCTTC

j_gene: TRBJ2-1
v_gene: TRBV6-5
abundance: few
d_gene: .
CDR3aa: CASRVGSSNVQFF
CDR3nt: TGTGCCAGCAGGGTCGGCAGTTCAAATGTGCAGTTCTTC

j_gene: TRBJ1-6
v_gene: TRBV6-1
abundance: .
d_gene: TRBD1
CDR3aa: CASIIRTGQSPLHF
CDR3nt: TGTGCCAGCATCATAAGGACAGGTCAATCACCCCTCCACTTT